This T cell receptor (beta chain) was identified during a study of T-cell memory formation after mild COVID-19. Looking at the study overall: TCR clusters were largely donor specific.

TCRdb called the 5' RACE reads again in MiXCR, with one record for every CDR3 protein. The table has 450,000 to 650,000 distinct CDR3 sequences, 20% seen once. The receptor was derived from an adult woman who had mild COVID-19 (a few samples of this study predate the infection). Cell type and time point are not known. Sequenced sample: PBMCs or a T cell subset sorted from them (not recorded which).

This CDR3 is CASRTTAGQETQYF. CDR3 DNA: TGTGCCAGCAGAACAACAGCGGGGCAAGAGACCCAGTACTTC. The V call is TRBV11-2, the J call TRBJ2-5, with 7 nucleotides matching TRBD2. CDR1 is SGHAT, CDR2 FQNNGV, per germline. V lost 6 bases, J lost 2 bases, and 6 bases stayed unmatched. This CDR3 contains 14 residues.